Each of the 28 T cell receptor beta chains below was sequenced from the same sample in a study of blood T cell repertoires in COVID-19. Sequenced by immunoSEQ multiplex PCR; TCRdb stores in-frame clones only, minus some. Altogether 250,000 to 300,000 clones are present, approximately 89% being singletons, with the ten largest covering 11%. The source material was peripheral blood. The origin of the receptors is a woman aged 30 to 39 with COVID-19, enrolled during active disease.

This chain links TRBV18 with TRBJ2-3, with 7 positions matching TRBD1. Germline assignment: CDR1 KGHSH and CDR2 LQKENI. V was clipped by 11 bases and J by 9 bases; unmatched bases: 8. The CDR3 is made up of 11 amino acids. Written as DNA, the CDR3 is TGTGCCGCAACGAAGGGGGCGACGCAGTATTTT. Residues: CAATKGATQYF.

The CDR3 sequence is CASRPPGHSANEQFF. CDR3 in DNA: TGTGCCAGTAGGCCTCCGGGACACTCCGCCAATGAGCAGTTCTTC. This chain connects TRBV19 to TRBJ2-1; a possible D gene is TRBD1 (6 bases). The germline V gene has CDR1 LNHDA and CDR2 SQIVND (reference sequence). Trimming left V 6 bases short and J 6 bases short, with 18 bases between. The CDR3 runs 15 residues.

DNA of the CDR3: TGTGCCAGCAACCAAATCAGGACAGTGAACACTGAAGCTTTCTTT. This gives the protein CASNQIRTVNTEAFF. The rearrangement uses TRBV6-5 and TRBJ1-1; TRBD1 might be the D (6 bases). Deletions cut 7 bases from V and 0 bases from J, with 15 bases between. Germline loops: CDR1 MNHEY, CDR2 SVGAGI. The CDR3 has 15 residues.

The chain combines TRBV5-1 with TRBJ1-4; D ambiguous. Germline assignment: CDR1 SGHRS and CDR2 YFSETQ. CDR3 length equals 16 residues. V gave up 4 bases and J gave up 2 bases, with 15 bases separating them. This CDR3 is CASSAGSVRTNEKLFF. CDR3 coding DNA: TGCGCCAGCAGCGCCGGATCTGTGAGGACTAATGAAAAACTGTTTTTT.

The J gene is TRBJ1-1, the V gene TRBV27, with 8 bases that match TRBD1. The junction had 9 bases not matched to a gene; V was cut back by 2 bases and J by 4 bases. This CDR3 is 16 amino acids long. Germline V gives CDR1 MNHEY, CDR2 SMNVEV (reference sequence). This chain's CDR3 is CASSLAGGASITEAFF. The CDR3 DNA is TGTGCCAGCAGTTTAGCAGGGGGCGCTTCGATCACTGAAGCTTTCTTT.

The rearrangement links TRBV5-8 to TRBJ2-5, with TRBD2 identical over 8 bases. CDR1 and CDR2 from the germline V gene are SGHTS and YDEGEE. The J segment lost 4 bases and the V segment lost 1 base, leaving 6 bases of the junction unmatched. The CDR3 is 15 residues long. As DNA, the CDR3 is TGTGCCAGCAGCTTGTACGCGGGGGGTGGAGAGACCCAGTACTTC. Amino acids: CASSLYAGGGETQYF. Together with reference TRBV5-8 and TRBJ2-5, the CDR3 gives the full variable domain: EAGVTQSPTHLIKTRGQQATLRCSPISGHTSVYWYQQALGLGLQFLLWYDEGEERNRGNFPPRFSGRQFPNYSSELNVNALELEDSALYLCASSLYAGGGETQYFGPGTRLLVL.

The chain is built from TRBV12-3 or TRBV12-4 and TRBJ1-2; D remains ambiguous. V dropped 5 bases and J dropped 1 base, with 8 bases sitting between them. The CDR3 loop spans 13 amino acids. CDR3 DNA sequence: TGTGCCAGCAGTCCACGGAGTAACTATGGCTACACCTTC. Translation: CASSPRSNYGYTF.

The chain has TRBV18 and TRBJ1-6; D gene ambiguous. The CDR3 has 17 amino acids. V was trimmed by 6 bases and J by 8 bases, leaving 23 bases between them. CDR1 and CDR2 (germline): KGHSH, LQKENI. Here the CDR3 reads CASSLLRPANTDSPLHF. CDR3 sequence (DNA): TGTGCCAGCTCCCTCCTTAGGCCAGCCAATACAGATTCACCCCTCCACTTT. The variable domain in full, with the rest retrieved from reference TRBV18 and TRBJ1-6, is NAGVMQNPRHLVRRRGQEARLRCSPMKGHSHVYWYRQLPEEGLKFMVYLQKENIIDESGMPKERFSAEFPKEGPSILRIQQVVRGDSAAYFCASSLLRPANTDSPLHFGNGTRLTVT.

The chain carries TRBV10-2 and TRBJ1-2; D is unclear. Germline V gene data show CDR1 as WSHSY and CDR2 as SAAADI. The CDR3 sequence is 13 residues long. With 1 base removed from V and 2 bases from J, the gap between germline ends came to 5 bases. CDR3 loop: CASSEWANYGYTF. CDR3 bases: TGCGCCAGCAGTGAGTGGGCGAACTATGGCTACACCTTC.

CDR3 sequence: CASTDRGLANSPLHF. The CDR3 DNA reads TGTGCCAGCACCGACAGGGGGCTCGCTAATTCACCCCTCCACTTT. The chain couples TRBV6-5 to TRBJ1-6; 10 bases are shared with TRBD1. The CDR3 spans 15 residues. CDR1 is MNHEY, CDR2 SVGAGI, per germline. V trimming: 7 bases; J trimming: 6 bases; junction bases outside the gene matches: 6.

Written as DNA, the CDR3 is TGTGCCAGCAAAGCGAACAGGCGGTTGAAAAATTCACCCCTCCACTTT. This sequence encodes CASKANRRLKNSPLHF. This chain joins TRBV19 and TRBJ1-6, with D possibly TRBD1 on 5 matching bases. From germline, CDR1 is LNHDA and CDR2 SQIVND (reference sequence). The CDR3 has 16 amino acids. V lost 9 bases to trimming and J lost 7 bases, with 22 bases between them. Filled out from reference TRBV19 and TRBJ1-6, the complete variable domain reads DGGITQSPKYLFRKEGQNVTLSCEQNLNHDAMYWYRQDPGQGLRLIYYSQIVNDFQKGDIAEGYSVSREKKESFPLTVTSAQKNPTAFYLCASKANRRLKNSPLHFGNGTRLTVT.

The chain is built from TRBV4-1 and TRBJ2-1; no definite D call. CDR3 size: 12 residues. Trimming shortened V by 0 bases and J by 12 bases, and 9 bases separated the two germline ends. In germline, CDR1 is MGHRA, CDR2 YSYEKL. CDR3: CASSQDRARQFF. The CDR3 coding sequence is TGCGCCAGCAGCCAAGACCGCGCTAGGCAGTTCTTC.

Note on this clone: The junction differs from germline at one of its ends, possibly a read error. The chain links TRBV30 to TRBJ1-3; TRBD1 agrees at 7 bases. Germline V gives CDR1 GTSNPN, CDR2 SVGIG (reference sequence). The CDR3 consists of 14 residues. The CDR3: CAWSTGTAGDTIYF. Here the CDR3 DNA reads TGTGCCTGGAGTACCGGGACAGCTGGAGACACCATATATTTT.

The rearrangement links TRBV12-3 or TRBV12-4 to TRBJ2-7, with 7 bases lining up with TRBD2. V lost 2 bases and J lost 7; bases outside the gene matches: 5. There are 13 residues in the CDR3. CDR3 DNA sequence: TGTGCCAGCAGTTTAAAGGGAGGGGTGGAGCAGTACTTC. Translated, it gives CASSLKGGVEQYF.

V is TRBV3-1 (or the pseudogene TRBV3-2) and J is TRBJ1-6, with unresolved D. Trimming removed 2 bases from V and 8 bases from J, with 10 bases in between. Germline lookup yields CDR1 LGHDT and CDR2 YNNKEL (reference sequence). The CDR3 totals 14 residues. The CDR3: CASSQFGVDSPLHF. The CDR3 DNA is TGTGCCAGCAGCCAATTCGGAGTGGATTCACCCCTCCACTTT.

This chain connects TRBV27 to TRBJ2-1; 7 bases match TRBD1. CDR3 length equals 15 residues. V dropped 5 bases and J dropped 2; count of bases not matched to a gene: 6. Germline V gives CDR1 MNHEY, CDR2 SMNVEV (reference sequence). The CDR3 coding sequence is TGTGCCAGCAGTCGGGCCGGGACAGCCTACAATGAGCAGTTCTTC. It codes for CASSRAGTAYNEQFF.

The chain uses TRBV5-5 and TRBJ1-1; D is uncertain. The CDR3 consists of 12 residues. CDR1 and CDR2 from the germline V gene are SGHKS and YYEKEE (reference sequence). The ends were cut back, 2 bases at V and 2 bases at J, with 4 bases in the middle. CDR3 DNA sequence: TGTGCCAGCAGCTTCGGTAACACTGAAGCTTTCTTT. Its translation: CASSFGNTEAFF.

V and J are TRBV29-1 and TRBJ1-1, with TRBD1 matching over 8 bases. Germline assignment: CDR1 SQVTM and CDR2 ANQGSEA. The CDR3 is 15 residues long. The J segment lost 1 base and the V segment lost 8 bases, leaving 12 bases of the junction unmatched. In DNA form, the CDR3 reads TGCAGCTTCCGGAGACCCGGGACAGGGAACACTGAAGCTTTCTTT. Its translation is CSFRRPGTGNTEAFF. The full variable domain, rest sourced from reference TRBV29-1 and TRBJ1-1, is SAVISQKPSRDICQRGTSLTIQCQVDSQVTMMFWYRQQPGQSLTLIATANQGSEATYESGFVIDKFPISRPNLTFSTLTVSNMSPEDSSIYLCSFRRPGTGNTEAFFGQGTRLTVV.

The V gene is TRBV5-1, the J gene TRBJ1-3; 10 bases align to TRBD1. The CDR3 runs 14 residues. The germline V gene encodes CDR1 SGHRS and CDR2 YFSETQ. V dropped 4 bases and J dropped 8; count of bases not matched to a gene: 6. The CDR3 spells CASSPTGGEYTIYF. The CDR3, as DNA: TGCGCCAGCAGCCCGACAGGGGGCGAATACACCATATATTTT.

The CDR3 protein is CASSLRAEDWPQHF. In DNA form, the CDR3 reads TGTGCCAGCAGCTTGCGGGCAGAGGACTGGCCCCAGCATTTT. The J gene is TRBJ1-5, the V gene TRBV5-5, with D unresolved. Trimming shortened V by 1 base and J by 9 bases, and 14 bases separated the two germline ends. Germline CDR1 and CDR2: SGHKS and YYEKEE (reference sequence). The CDR3 totals 14 residues.

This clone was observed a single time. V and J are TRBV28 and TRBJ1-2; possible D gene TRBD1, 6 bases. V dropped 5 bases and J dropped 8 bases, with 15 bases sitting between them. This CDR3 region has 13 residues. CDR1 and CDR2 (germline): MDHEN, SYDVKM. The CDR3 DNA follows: TGTGCCAGCAGTCCACAGGACAGAGAGGGCTACACCTTC. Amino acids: CASSPQDREGYTF.

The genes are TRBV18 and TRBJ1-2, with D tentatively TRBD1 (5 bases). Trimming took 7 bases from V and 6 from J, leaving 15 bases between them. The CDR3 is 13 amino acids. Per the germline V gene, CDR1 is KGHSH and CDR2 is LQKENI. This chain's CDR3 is CASYPIGEDGYTF. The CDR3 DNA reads TGTGCCAGCTACCCGATAGGGGAAGATGGCTACACCTTC.

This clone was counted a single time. CDR3 residues: CASSLSGLYGYTF. The CDR3 DNA reads TGTGCCAGCAGTTTGTCGGGATTATATGGCTACACCTTC. The rearrangement uses TRBV12-3 or TRBV12-4 and TRBJ1-2; D ambiguous. The CDR3 length is 13 residues. V lost 3 bases and J lost 5, with 10 bases in between.

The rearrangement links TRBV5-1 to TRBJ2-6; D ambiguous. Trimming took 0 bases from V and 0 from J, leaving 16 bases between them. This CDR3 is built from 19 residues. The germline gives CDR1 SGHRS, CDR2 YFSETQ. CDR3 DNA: TGCGCCAGCAGCTTGGCCGAACAGTTGATTAGCTCTGGGGCCAACGTCCTGACTTTC. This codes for CASSLAEQLISSGANVLTF.

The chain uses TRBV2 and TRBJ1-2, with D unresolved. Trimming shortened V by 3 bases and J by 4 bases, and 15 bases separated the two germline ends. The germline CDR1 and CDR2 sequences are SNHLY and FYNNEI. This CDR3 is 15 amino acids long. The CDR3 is CASSDIRTTGYGYTF. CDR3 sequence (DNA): TGTGCCAGCAGTGATATTCGGACTACTGGCTATGGCTACACCTTC.

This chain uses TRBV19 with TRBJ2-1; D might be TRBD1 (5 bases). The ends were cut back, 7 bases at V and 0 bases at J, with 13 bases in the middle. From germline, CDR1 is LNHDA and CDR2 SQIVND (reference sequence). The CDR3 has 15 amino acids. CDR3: CASTQQESSYNEQFF. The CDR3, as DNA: TGTGCCAGTACCCAACAGGAAAGCTCCTACAATGAGCAGTTCTTC.

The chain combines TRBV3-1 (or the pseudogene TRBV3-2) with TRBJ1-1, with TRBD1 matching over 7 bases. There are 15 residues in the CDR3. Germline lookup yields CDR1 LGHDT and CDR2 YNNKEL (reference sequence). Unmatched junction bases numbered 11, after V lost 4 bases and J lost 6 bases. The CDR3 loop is CASSRPGQMMAEAFF. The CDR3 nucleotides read TGTGCCAGCAGCCGACCGGGACAGATGATGGCTGAAGCTTTCTTT.

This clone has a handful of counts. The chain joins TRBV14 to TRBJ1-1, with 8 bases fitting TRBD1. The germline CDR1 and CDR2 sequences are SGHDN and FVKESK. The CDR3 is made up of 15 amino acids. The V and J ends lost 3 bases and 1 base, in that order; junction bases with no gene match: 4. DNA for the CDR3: TGTGCCAGCAGCCAGCTGACAGGGGCGAACACTGAAGCTTTCTTT. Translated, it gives CASSQLTGANTEAFF. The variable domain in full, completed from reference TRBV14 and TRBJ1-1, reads EAGVTQFPSHSVIEKGQTVTLRCDPISGHDNLYWYRRVMGKEIKFLLHFVKESKQDESGMPNNRFLAERTGGTYSTLKVQPAELEDSGVYFCASSQLTGANTEAFFGQGTRLTVV.